The rows below give T cell receptor beta chains drawn from one sample of a study of regulatory T cells in long-lasting Graves disease. TCRdb re-called the multiplex PCR reads through MiXCR, storing one row per CDR3 protein. The sample carries over 250,000 distinct CDR3 sequences, 20% to 25% recorded once. The source was peripheral blood mononuclear cells (PBMCs), collected when the disease was refractory, from a patient treated with antithyroid drugs. The receptor source for this set is a female donor with Graves disease. Both conserved end residues are part of each CDR3. The order of the fields is V gene, CDR3 protein.

>TRBV15
CATSTNRGEAFF
>TRBV28
CASSYSNRDFTDTQYF
>TRBV25-1
CASRGQWNTIYF
>TRBV27
CASSSLGQGANEQYF
>TRBV2
CASNRQETQYF
>TRBV20-1
CSARDEAQYF
>TRBV6-1
CASSPTGGFGYTF
>TRBV13
CASSLSRSESYERYF
>TRBV12-3/TRBV12-4
CASSLQGGPNYGYTF
>TRBV6-1
CASSHRDRGPDEQFF
>TRBV5-1
CASSATGRSVETQYF
>TRBV11-2
CASSFLGSTSTDTQYF
>TRBV27
CASSLGIGGHEQYF
>TRBV15
CATSRDLGSYEQYF
>TRBV4-1
CASSQDQGGYEQYF
>TRBV2
CASTRDTDQPQHF
>TRBV28
CASRRVGLYTEAFF
>TRBV7-2
CASSLAGPNQPQHF
>TRBV7-9
CASSPGANTEAFF
>TRBV4-3
CASSQSGGIQYF
>TRBV7-2
CASSLAGGTYGYTF
>TRBV5-4
CASRAGLGTGELFF
>TRBV13
CASRVKQGNFNYGYTF
>TRBV14
CASSQDRGNNSPLHF
>TRBV6-9
CASSYSRFGDTQYF
>TRBV6-1
CASSTQGTENTEAFF
>TRBV20-1
CSAPRETYEQYF
>TRBV28
CASSLSQGPQETQYF
>TRBV6-2/TRBV6-3
CASSYFAGGKKYEQFF
>TRBV6-2/TRBV6-3
CASSYLDLPGELFF
>TRBV19
CASSITLDHRYEQYF
>TRBV6-1
CASSALSGGGQPQHF
>TRBV6-1
CASAGLTEAFF
>TRBV28
CASSLPGVGEQYF
>TRBV12-3/TRBV12-4
CASSLPGVEQYF
>TRBV24-1
CATSVTVREGQETQYF
>TRBV28
CASRYRGSGYTF
>TRBV30
CAWNGGNSPLHF
>TRBV10-3
CAISESLVVEQYF
>TRBV20-1
CSASPDLNYGYTF
>TRBV6-1
CASRPGSVGQPQHF
>TRBV5-6
CASSYPTGRRETQYF
>TRBV28
CASSFETGWNQPQHF
>TRBV27
CASSFLGANLYEQYF
>TRBV9
CASSGRERTGELFF
>TRBV7-9
CASSLEEEETQYF
>TRBV18
CASSPLGDTPLHF
>TRBV14
CASSPWSRNVLTF
>TRBV7-9
CASSEATGVVGYEQYF
>TRBV20-1
CSSRLYSYEQYF
>TRBV7-9
CASSLVGGVEQYF
>TRBV20-1
CSARAATNEKLFF
>TRBV9
CASSYPLAGRFYEQYF
>TRBV12-3/TRBV12-4
CASSGSTDTQYF